Sequencing of this T cell receptor (beta chain) was carried out in a study of T cell responses to AZD1222 COVID-19 vaccine. Deletions cut 2 bases from V and 6 bases from J, with 13 bases between. Per the germline V gene, CDR1 is LNHDA and CDR2 is SQIVND (reference sequence). CDR3 length equals 14 residues. The method was immunoSEQ multiplex PCR; TCRdb's version includes in-frame clones alone and lacks a portion of them. The data contain about 140,000 clones, around 93% of them seen just once; the ten biggest clones take up 2.5% to 3.5%. Sample: peripheral blood, taken on day 0 of AZD1222 vaccination. This clonotype originated in an adult in good health. V usage is TRBV19 and J usage is TRBJ1-2; D is uncertain. The CDR3 sequence: CASSILTLKDGYTF. The DNA of the CDR3 is TGTGCCAGTAGTATACTGACCCTAAAGGATGGCTACACCTTC. Complete variable domain (other parts from reference TRBV19 and TRBJ1-2): DGGITQSPKYLFRKEGQNVTLSCEQNLNHDAMYWYRQDPGQGLRLIYYSQIVNDFQKGDIAEGYSVSREKKESFPLTVTSAQKNPTAFYLCASSILTLKDGYTFGSGTRLTVV.